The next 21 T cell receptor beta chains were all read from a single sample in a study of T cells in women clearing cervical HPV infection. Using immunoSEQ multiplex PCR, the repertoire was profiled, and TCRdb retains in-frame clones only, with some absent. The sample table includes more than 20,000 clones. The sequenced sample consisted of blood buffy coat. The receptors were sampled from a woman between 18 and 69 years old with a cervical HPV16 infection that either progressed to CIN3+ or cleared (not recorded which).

The sequenced CDR3 bases are TGTGCCAGCTCACCAGAGACAGTTATCAATGAC. Protein product: CASSPETVIND. The whole CDR3 reads CASSPETVINDYTF. The chain is built from TRBV18 and TRBJ1-2; possibly TRBD1 for D (5 bases). The read comes to an end 3 residues before the CDR3 does, leaving the germline J gene to fill in the end. CDR1 and CDR2 from the germline V gene are KGHSH and LQKENI. The CDR3 covers 14 residues.

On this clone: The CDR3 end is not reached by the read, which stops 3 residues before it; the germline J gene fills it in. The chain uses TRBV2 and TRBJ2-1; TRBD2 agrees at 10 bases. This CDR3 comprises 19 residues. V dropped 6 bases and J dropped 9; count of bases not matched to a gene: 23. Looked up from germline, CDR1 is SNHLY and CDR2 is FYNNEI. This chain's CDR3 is CASRNRDGPGTSALGEQFF. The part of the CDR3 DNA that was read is TGTGCCAGCAGAAACCGGGACGGGCCCGGGACTAGCGCCTTGGGTGAG.

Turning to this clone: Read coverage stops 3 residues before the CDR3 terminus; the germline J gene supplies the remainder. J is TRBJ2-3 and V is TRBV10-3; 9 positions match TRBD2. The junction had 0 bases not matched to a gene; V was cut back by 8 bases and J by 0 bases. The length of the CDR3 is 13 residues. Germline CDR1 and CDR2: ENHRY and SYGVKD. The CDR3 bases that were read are TGTGCCATCCTAGCGGGAAGCACAGATACG. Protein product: CAILAGSTDT. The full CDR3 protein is CAILAGSTDTQYF.

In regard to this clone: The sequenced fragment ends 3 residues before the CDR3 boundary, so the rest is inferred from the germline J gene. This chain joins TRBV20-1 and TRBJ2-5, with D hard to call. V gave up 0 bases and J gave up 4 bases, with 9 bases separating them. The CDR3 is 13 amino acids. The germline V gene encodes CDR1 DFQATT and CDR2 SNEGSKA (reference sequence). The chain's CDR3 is CSARDLGGETQYF. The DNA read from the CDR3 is TGCAGTGCTAGAGATCTAGGTGGAGAGACC.

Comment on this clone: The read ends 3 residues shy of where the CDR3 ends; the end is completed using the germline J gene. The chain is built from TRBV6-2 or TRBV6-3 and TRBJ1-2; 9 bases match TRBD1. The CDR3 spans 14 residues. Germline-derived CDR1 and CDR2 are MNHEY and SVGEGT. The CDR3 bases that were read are TGTGCCAGCAGAGGGACAGGGATGACCTACGAC. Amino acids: CASRGTGMTYD. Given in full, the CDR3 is CASRGTGMTYDYTF.

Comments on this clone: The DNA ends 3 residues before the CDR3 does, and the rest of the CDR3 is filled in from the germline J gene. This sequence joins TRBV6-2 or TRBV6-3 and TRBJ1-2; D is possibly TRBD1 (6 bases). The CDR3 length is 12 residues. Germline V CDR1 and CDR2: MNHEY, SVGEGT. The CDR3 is CASSNGQYDYTF. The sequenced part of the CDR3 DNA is TGTGCCAGCAGTAATGGACAGTACGAC.

CDR3 DNA (partial): TGTGCCAGCAGCCCGCGTGGGGGCGAGAATTCACCC. Translated, it gives CASSPRGGENSP. The whole CDR3 sequence is CASSPRGGENSPLHF. V usage is TRBV7-9 and J usage is TRBJ1-6; possible D gene TRBD1, 6 bases. The CDR3 is cut off 3 residues early in the read; its end comes from the germline J gene. Germline CDR1 and CDR2: SEHNR and FQNEAQ (reference sequence). Trimming pared 5 bases from V and 7 bases from J, leaving 15 bases between. This CDR3 has 15 residues.

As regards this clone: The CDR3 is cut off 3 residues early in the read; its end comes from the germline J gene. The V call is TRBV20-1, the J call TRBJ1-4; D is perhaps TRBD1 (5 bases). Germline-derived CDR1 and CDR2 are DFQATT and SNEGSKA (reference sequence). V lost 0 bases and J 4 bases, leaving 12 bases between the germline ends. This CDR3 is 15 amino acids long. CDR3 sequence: CSARDISGFNEKLFF. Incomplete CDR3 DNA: TGCAGTGCTAGAGATATCTCAGGGTTTAATGAAAAA.

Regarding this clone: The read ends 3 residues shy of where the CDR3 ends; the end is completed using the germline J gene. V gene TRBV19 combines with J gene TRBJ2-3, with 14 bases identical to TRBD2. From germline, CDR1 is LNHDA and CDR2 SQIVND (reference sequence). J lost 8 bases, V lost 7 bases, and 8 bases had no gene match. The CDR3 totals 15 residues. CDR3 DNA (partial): TGTGCCAGTAATACCGGGACTAGCGGGAGAAGTACG. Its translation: CASNTGTSGRST. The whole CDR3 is CASNTGTSGRSTQYF.

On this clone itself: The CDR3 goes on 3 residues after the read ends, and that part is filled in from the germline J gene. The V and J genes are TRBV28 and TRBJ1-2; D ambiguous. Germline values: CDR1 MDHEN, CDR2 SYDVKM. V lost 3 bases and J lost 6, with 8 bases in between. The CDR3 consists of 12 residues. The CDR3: CASSFSQDGYTF. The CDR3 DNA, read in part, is TGTGCCAGCAGTTTTAGTCAAGATGGC.

The DNA read from the CDR3 is TGTGCCAGCAGCTTAAGCGGGAGTCCGGGTAATGAC. It encodes CASSLSGSPGND. The CDR3 in full is CASSLSGSPGNDYTF. This chain uses TRBV7-3 with TRBJ1-2; no definite D call. The read ends 3 residues before the CDR3 terminus; that terminus is restored from the germline J gene. CDR1 is SGHTA, CDR2 FQGTGA, per germline. This CDR3 contains 15 residues.

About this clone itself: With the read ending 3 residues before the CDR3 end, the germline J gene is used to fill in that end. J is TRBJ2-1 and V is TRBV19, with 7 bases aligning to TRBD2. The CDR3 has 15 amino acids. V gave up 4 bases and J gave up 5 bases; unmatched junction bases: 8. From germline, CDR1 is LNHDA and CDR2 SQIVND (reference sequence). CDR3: CASSRGGRTHNEQFF. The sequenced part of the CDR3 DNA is TGTGCCAGTAGTAGGGGGGGGAGGACCCACAATGAG.

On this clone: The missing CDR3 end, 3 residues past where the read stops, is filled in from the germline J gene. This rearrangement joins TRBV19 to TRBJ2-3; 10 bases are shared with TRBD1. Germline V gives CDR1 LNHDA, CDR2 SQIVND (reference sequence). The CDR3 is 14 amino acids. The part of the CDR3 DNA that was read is TGTGCCAGTAGTACCGACAGGGGGCAAGAGACG. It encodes CASSTDRGQET. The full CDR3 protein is CASSTDRGQETQYF.

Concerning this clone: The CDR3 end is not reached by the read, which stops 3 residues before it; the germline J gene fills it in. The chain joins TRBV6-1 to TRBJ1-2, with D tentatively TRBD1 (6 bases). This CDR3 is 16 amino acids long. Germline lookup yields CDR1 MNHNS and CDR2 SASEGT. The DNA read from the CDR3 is TGTGCCAGCAGTGCTTTCCGGGACACTCCTACAGATACC. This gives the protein CASSAFRDTPTDT. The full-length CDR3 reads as CASSAFRDTPTDTYTF.

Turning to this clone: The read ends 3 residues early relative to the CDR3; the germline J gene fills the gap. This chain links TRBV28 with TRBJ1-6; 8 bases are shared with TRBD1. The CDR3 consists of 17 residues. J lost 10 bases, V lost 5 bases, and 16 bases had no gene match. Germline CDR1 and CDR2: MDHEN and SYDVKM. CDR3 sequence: CASSPPSGGDRGSPLHF. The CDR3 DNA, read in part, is TGTGCCAGCAGTCCGCCCTCAGGAGGTGACAGGGGCTCACCC. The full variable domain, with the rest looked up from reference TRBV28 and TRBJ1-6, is DVKVTQSSRYLVKRTGEKVFLECVQDMDHENMFWYRQDPGLGLRLIYFSYDVKMKEKGDIPEGYSVSREKKERFSLILESASTNQTSMYLCASSPPSGGDRGSPLHFGNGTRLTVT.

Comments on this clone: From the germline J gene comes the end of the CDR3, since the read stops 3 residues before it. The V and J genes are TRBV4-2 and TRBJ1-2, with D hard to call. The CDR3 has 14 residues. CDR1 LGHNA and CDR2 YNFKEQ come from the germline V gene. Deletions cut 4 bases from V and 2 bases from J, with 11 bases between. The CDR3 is CASSPLEGNYGYTF. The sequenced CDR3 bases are TGTGCCAGCAGCCCCCTGGAAGGGAACTATGGC.

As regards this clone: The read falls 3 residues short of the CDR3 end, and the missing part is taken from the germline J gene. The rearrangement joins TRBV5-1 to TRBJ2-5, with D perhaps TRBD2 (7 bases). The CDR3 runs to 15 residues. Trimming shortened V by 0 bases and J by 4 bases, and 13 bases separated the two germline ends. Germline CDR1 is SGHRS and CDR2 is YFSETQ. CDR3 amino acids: CASSLVGGQGETQYF. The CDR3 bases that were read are TGCGCCAGCAGCTTGGTCGGGGGGCAGGGAGAGACC. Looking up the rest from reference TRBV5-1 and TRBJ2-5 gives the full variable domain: KAGVTQTPRYLIKTRGQQVTLSCSPISGHRSVSWYQQTPGQGLQFLFEYFSETQRNKGNFPGRFSGRQFSNSRSEMNVSTLELGDSALYLCASSLVGGQGETQYFGPGTRLLVL.

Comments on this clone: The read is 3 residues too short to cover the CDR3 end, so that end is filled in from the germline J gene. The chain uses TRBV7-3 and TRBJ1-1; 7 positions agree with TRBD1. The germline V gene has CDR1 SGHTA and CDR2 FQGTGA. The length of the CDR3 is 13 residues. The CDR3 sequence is CASSTDRYGGAFF. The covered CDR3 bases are TGTGCCAGCAGCACGGACAGGTACGGGGGA.

The CDR3: CASSPPGQVSPLHF. The sequenced part of the CDR3 DNA is TGTGCCAGCTCACCTCCGGGACAGGTTTCACCC. This rearrangement joins TRBV18 to TRBJ1-6; 8 positions agree with TRBD1. The sequenced fragment ends 3 residues before the CDR3 boundary, so the rest is inferred from the germline J gene. Germline CDR1 reads KGHSH; CDR2 reads LQKENI. V gave up 3 bases and J gave up 9 bases; unmatched junction bases: 4. The CDR3 length is 14 residues.

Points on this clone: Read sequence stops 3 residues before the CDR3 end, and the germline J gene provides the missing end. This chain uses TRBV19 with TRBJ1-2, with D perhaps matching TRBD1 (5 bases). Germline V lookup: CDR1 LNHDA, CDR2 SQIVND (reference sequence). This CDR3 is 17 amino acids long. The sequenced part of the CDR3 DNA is TGTGCCAGTAGTCCCACCCTCGTCCCAGGGTATGGTGGGGGC. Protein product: CASSPTLVPGYGGG. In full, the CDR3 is CASSPTLVPGYGGGYTF. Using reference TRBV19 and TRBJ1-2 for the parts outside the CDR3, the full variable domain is DGGITQSPKYLFRKEGQNVTLSCEQNLNHDAMYWYRQDPGQGLRLIYYSQIVNDFQKGDIAEGYSVSREKKESFPLTVTSAQKNPTAFYLCASSPTLVPGYGGGYTFGSGTRLTVV.

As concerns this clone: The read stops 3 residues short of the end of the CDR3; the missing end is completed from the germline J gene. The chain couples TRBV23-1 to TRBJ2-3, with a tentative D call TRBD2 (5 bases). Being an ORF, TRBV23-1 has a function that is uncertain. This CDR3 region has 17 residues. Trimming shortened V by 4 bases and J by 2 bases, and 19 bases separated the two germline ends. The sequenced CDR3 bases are TGCGCCAGCAGTCCGTCTCAAGGCGGGCCTTTCACAGATACG. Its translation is CASSPSQGGPFTDT. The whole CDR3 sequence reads CASSPSQGGPFTDTQYF.